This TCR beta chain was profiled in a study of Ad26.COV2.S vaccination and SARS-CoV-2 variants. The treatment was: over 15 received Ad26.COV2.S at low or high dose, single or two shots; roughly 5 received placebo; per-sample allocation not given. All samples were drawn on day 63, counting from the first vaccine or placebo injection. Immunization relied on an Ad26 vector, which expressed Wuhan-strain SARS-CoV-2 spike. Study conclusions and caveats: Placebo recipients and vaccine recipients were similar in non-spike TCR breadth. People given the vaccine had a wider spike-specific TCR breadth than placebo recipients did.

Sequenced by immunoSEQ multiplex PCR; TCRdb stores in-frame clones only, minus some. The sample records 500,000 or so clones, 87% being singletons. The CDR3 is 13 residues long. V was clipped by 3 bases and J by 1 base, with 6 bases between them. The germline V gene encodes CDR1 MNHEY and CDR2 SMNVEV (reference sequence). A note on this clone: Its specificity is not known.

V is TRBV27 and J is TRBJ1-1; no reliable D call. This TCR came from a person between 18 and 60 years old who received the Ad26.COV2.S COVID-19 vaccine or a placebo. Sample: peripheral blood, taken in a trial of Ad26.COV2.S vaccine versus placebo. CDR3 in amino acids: CASSLPGNTEAFF. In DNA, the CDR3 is TGTGCCAGCAGTTTGCCAGGGAACACTGAAGCTTTCTTT.